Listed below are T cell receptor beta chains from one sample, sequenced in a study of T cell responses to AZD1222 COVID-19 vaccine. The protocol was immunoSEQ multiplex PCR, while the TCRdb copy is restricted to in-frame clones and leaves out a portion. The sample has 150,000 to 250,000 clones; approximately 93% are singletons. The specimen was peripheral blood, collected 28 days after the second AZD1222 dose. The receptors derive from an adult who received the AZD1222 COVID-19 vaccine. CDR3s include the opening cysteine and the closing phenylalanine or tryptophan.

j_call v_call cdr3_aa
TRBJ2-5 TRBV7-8 CASSPGLAGAMQETQYF
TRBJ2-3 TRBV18 CASSPPSGGPSTDTQYF
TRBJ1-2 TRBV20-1 CSHRDNYGYTF
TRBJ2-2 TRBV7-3 CASSGTGDRVPGELFF
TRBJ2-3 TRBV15 CATSRGVGLGTDTQYF
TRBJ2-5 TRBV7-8 CASHRRGARTQYF
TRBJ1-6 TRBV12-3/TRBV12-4 CASSYPGQGAHF
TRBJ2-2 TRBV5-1 CASSPTGGTTGELFF
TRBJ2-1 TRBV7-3 CASSSVSGSYNEQFF
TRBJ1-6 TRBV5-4 CASSSTQGYTSPLHF
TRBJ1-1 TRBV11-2 CASRLRGSNTEAFF
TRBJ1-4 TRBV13 CASSLKQGENEKLFF
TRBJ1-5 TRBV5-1 CASSLGVTGHNQPQHF
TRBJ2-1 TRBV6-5 CASSYGALYNEQFF
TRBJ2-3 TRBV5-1 CASNKGTGDTQYF
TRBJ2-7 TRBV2 CASSTENLYEQYF
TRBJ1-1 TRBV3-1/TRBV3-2 CASSQDGGRGSEAFF
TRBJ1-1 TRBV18 CASSPTRDRVHEAFF
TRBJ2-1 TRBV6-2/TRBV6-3 CASSPNDGYEQFF
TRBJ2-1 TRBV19 CASSISGTGGFDEQFF
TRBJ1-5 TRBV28 CASSSGNRPQHF
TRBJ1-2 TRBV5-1 CASSLDRKAYTF
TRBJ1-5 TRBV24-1 CATSDDGYSGPQHF
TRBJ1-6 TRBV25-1 CASRDLYNSPLHF
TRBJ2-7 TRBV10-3 CAISESGGQEQYF
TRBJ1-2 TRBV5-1 CASSQTWGREENGYTF
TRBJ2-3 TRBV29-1 CSVHGGITGATDTQYF
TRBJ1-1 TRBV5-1 CASSWGSTEAFF
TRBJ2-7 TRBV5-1 CASSLAIGAGEQYF
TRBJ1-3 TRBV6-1 CASSEVGGGLSGNTIYF
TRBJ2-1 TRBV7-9 CASSYMGLSNEQFF
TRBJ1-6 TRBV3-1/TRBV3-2 CASSQEFTGNSPLHF
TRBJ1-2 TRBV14 CASSLRSPQRGYTF
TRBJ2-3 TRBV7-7 CASSLVGTDTQYF
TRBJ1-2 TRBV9 CASSGGTEPYGYTF
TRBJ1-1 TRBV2 CASSLQGADTEAFF
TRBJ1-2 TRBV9 CASTPSTGTYGYTF
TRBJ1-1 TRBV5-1 CASRTGGPNTEAFF
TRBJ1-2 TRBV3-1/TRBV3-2 CASSRGTAAGYTF
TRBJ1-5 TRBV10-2 CASSLRDRGLSNQPQHF
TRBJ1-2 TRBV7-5 CARSSDANYGYTF
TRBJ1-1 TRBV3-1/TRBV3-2 CASSQQARAEAFF
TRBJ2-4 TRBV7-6 CASSLGSSGSVKNIQYF
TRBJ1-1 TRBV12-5 CASGPGQGYAEAFF
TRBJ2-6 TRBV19 CASSFQAGAGANVLTF
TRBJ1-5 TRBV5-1 CASKLSGGSQPQHF
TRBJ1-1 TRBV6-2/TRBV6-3 CASSKDSFATEAFF
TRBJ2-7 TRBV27 CASSLGGGPYEQYF
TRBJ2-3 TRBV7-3 CASSSQGGDTQYF
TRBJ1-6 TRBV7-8 CASSLGMGAINSPLHF
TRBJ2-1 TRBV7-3 CASSLSGTGSYNEQFF
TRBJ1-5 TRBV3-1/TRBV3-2 CASSQGKRPNQPQHF